The next 8 T cell receptor beta chains were all read from a single sample in a study of T cells after yellow fever vaccination. One entry per CDR3 protein, called by TCRdb with MiXCR from the 5' RACE reads. This table holds some 240,000 distinct CDR3 sequences, 3.6% found once. The sequences come from PBMCs, collected 15 days after the yellow fever booster vaccination. These receptors all come from a man younger than 30 who received the YFV17D yellow fever vaccine.

This clonotype showed up many times. V is TRBV10-2 and J is TRBJ2-5, with D possibly matching TRBD2 (5 bases). The CDR3 has 15 residues. V shed 2 bases and J shed 1 base, with 11 bases lying between them. The germline gives CDR1 WSHSY, CDR2 SAAADI. The CDR3 region has the DNA TGCGCCAGCAGTGAGCCACTAGGCCTCCAAGAGACCCAGTACTTC. Translating it yields CASSEPLGLQETQYF.

This clonotype was picked up many times. The chain carries TRBV29-1 and TRBJ1-2, with 8 positions matching TRBD1. Looked up from germline, CDR1 is SQVTM and CDR2 is ANQGSEA. This CDR3 has 13 residues. The V and J ends lost 4 bases and 6 bases, in that order; junction bases with no gene match: 7. The CDR3 DNA reads as TGCAGCGTTGCCCGGACAGGGAAAGATGGCTACACCTTC. It yields the protein CSVARTGKDGYTF.

This clonotype was recorded many times. The rearrangement links TRBV24-1 to TRBJ2-3, with a weak D call TRBD2 (6 bases). The V gene's germline CDR1 is KGHDR and CDR2 SFDVKD. There are 14 residues in the CDR3. V lost 9 bases and J lost 3, with 15 bases in between. The CDR3 sequence: CATAARAGTDTQYF. CDR3 DNA sequence: TGTGCCACCGCGGCTAGGGCGGGGACAGATACGCAGTATTTT.

This clonotype was observed many times. This sequence joins TRBV7-9 and TRBJ2-3; D might be TRBD2 (5 bases). The CDR3 runs to 13 residues. V lost 3 bases, J lost 6 bases, and 10 bases lay in between. CDR1 SEHNR and CDR2 FQNEAQ come from the germline V gene (reference sequence). The CDR3: CASSLMAGDTQYF. As DNA, the CDR3 is TGTGCCAGCAGCTTGATGGCGGGCGATACGCAGTATTTT.

Many counts were recorded for this clonotype. The chain joins TRBV5-1 to TRBJ2-6, with D uncertain. The CDR3 loop spans 15 amino acids. The germline V and J ends were trimmed by 2 bases and 4 bases, with 10 bases remaining between them. The germline gives CDR1 SGHRS, CDR2 YFSETQ. CDR3 bases: TGCGCCAGCAGCTTATCGCCTGGGGGGGCCAACGTCCTGACTTTC. Its protein product is CASSLSPGGANVLTF. Full variable domain (remainder filled in from reference TRBV5-1 and TRBJ2-6): KAGVTQTPRYLIKTRGQQVTLSCSPISGHRSVSWYQQTPGQGLQFLFEYFSETQRNKGNFPGRFSGRQFSNSRSEMNVSTLELGDSALYLCASSLSPGGANVLTFGAGSRLTVL.

This clonotype appeared many times. This chain connects TRBV4-1 to TRBJ1-5; D not resolved. V was trimmed by 0 bases and J by 1 base, leaving 7 bases between them. The CDR3 totals 15 residues. Germline V gives CDR1 MGHRA, CDR2 YSYEKL. The CDR3 spells CASSQDMGSNQPQHF. CDR3 coding DNA: TGCGCCAGCAGCCAAGATATGGGGAGCAATCAGCCCCAGCATTTT.

This clonotype was counted at least ten times. The genes are TRBV29-1 and TRBJ2-3; 9 nucleotides align to TRBD1. The CDR3 is 11 amino acids. The junction had 4 bases not matched to a gene; V was cut back by 6 bases and J by 9 bases. CDR1 and CDR2 (germline): SQVTM, ANQGSEA. Here the CDR3 reads CSVGQGRTQYF. The CDR3 coding sequence is TGCAGCGTGGGACAGGGCCGGACGCAGTATTTT.

In this sample, this clonotype turned up many times. The chain's CDR3 is CASSPPTGQPGNEQFF. The CDR3 DNA sequence: TGTGCCAGCAGTCCCCCAACGGGACAGCCGGGGAATGAGCAGTTCTTC. The genes are TRBV28 and TRBJ2-1; TRBD1 agrees at 7 bases. The CDR3 is made up of 16 amino acids. In germline, CDR1 is MDHEN, CDR2 SYDVKM. The ends lost 5 bases at V and 7 bases at J; junction bases unmatched: 14. Looking up the rest from reference TRBV28 and TRBJ2-1 gives the full variable domain: DVKVTQSSRYLVKRTGEKVFLECVQDMDHENMFWYRQDPGLGLRLIYFSYDVKMKEKGDIPEGYSVSREKKERFSLILESASTNQTSMYLCASSPPTGQPGNEQFFGPGTRLTVL.